A single TCR beta chain is shown here with its context. Its antigen is still unknown. These data belong to a study of shared clonotypes between healthy human individuals. In the study overall: Plates per donor: three CD4 naive, three CD4 memory, two CD8 naive, one CD8 memory.

Germline V gene data show CDR1 as SGHTA and CDR2 as FQGNSA. The CDR3 is 16 amino acids. Trimming took 4 bases from V and 5 from J; bases not matched to a gene: 7. Points from the study as a whole: Larger estimated richness was generally recorded for naive subsets relative to memory subsets. The sampled material consisted only of blood, and tissue repertoires are likely to differ.

The genomic DNA of each subset was split evenly across several immunoSEQ plates. Produced via immunoSEQ multiplex PCR; TCRdb's table is partial and in-frame only. Of 190,000 or so clones in the sample, approximately 70% are singletons; the top ten hold roughly a tenth. Sequenced input: memory CD4+ T cells sorted from blood. As for subset: CD45RA-negative fraction. This TCR derives from a man younger than 45 in good health. The J gene is TRBJ2-3, the V gene TRBV7-2, with 12 positions matching TRBD2. The CDR3 here is CASSSTSGSRGDTQYF. The DNA for the CDR3 is TGTGCCAGCAGCTCGACTAGCGGGAGTAGAGGAGATACGCAGTATTTT.